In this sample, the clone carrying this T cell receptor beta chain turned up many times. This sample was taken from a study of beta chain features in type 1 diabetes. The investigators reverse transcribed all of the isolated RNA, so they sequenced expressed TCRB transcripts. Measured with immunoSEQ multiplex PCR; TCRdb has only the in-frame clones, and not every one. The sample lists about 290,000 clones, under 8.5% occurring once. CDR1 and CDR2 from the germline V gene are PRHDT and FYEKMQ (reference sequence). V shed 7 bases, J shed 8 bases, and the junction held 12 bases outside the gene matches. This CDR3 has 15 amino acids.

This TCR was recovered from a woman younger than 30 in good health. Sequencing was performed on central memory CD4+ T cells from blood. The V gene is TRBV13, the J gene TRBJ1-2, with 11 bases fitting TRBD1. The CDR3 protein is CASTPSGQGVLGYTF. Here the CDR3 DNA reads TGTGCCAGCACCCCTTCGGGACAGGGGGTTCTAGGCTACACCTTC.